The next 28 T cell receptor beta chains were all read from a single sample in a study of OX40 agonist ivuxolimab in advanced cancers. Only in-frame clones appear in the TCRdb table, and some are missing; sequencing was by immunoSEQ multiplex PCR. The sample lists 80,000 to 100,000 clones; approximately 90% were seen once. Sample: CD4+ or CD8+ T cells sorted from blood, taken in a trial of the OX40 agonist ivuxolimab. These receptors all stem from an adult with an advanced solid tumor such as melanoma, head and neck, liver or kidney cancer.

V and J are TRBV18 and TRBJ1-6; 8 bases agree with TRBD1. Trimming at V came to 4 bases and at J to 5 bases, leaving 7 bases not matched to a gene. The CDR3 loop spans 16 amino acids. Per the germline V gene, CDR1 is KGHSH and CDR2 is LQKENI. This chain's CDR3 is CASSHYSTGDNSPLHF. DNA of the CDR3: TGTGCCAGCTCACATTATTCGACAGGGGATAATTCACCCCTCCACTTT.

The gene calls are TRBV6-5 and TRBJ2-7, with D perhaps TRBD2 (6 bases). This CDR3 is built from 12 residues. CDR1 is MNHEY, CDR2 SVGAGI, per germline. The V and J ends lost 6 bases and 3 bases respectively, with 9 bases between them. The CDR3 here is CASRTGSYEQYF. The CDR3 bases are TGTGCCAGCAGAACCGGGAGCTACGAGCAGTACTTC.

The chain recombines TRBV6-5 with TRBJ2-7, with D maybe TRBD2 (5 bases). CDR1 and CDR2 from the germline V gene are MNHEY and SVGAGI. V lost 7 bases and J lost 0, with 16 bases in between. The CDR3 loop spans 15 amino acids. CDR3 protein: CASNPSYGSSYEQYF. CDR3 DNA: TGTGCCAGCAACCCTAGCTATGGCTCCTCCTACGAGCAGTACTTC.

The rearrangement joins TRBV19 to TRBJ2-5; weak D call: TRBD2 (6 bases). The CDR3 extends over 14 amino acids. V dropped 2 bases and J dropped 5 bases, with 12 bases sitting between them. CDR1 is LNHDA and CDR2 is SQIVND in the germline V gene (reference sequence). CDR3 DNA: TGTGCCAGTAGTATAAGCAGGGAGGTGGAGACCCAGTACTTC. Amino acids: CASSISREVETQYF.

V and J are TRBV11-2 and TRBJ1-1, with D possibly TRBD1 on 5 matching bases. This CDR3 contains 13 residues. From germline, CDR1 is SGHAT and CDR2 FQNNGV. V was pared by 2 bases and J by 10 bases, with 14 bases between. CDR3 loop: CASSLLGEGVAFF. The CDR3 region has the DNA TGTGCCAGCAGCTTACTGGGGGAGGGTGTAGCTTTCTTT.

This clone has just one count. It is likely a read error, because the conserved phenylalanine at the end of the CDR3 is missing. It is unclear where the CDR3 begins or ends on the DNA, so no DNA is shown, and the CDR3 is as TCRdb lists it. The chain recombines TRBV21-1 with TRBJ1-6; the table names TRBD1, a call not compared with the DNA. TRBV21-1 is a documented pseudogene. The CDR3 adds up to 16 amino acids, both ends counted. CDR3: CASSNRGRHRNSPLHL.

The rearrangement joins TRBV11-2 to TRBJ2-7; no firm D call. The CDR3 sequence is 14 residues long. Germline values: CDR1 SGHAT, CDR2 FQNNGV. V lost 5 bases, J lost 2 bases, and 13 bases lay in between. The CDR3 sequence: CASSPRLSTYEQYF. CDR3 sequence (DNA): TGTGCCAGCAGCCCTCGACTTAGCACCTACGAGCAGTACTTC.

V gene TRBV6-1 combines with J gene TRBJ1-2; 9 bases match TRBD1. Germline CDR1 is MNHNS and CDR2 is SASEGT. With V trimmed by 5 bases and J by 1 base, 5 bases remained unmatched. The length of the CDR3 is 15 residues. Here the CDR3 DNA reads TGTGCCAGCAGTTCCGGGACAGGGATTAACTATGGCTACACCTTC. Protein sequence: CASSSGTGINYGYTF.

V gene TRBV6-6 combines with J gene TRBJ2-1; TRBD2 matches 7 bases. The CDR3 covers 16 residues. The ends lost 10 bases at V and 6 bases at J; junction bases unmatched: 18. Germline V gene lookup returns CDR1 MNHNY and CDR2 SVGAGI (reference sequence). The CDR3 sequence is CATREVGGIHPNEQFF. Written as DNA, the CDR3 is TGTGCCACCAGAGAGGTGGGGGGGATTCATCCCAATGAGCAGTTCTTC.

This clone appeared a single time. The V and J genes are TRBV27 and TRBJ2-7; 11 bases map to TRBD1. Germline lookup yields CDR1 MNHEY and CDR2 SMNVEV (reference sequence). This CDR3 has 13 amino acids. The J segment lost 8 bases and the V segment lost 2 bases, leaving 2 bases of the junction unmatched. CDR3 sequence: CASSLGTGGKQYF. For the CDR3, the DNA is TGTGCCAGCAGTTTAGGGACAGGGGGTAAGCAGTACTTC.

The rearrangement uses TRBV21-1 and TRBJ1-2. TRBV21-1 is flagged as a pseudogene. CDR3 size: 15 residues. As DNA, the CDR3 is TGTGCCAGCAGCAAATGGTCGGGCGGAAACTATGGCTACACCTTC. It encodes CASSKWSGGNYGYTF.

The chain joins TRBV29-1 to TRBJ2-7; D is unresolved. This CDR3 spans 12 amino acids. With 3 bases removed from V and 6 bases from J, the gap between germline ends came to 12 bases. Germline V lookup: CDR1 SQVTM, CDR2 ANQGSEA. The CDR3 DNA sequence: TGCAGCGTTGAGGGTGACGGCGGCGAGCAGTACTTC. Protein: CSVEGDGGEQYF.

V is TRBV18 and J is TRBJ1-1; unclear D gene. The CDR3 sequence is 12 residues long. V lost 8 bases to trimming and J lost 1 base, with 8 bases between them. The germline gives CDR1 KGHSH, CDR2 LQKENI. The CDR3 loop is CASGQANTEAFF. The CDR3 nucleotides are TGTGCCAGCGGGCAGGCGAACACTGAAGCTTTCTTT.

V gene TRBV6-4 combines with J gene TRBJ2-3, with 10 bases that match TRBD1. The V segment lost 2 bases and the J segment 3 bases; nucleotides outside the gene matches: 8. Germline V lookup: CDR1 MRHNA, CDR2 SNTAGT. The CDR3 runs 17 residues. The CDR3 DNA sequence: TGTGCCAGCAGTGACGGACGGACAGGGGGTACGACAGATACGCAGTATTTT. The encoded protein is CASSDGRTGGTTDTQYF.

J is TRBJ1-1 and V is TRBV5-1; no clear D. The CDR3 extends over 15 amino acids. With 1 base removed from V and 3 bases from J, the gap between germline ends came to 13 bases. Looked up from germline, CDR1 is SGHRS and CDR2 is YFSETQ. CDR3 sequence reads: CASSLTNSWDTEAFF. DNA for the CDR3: TGCGCCAGCAGCTTGACTAACAGCTGGGACACTGAAGCTTTCTTT.

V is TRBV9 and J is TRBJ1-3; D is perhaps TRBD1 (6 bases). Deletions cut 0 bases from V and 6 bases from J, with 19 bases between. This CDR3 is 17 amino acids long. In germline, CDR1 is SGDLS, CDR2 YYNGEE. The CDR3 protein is CASSVALRGPGENTIYF. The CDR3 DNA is TGTGCCAGCAGCGTAGCCCTCAGGGGCCCAGGCGAAAACACCATATATTTT. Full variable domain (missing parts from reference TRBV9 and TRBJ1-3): DSGVTQTPKHLITATGQRVTLRCSPRSGDLSVYWYQQSLDQGLQFLIQYYNGEERAKGNILERFSAQQFPDLHSELNLSSLELGDSALYFCASSVALRGPGENTIYFGEGSWLTVV.

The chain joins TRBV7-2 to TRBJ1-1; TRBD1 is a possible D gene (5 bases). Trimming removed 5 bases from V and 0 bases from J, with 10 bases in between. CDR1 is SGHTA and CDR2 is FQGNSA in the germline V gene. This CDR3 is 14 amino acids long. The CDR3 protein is CASSLTVMNTEAFF. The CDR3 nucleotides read TGTGCCAGCAGCCTGACAGTCATGAACACTGAAGCTTTCTTT.

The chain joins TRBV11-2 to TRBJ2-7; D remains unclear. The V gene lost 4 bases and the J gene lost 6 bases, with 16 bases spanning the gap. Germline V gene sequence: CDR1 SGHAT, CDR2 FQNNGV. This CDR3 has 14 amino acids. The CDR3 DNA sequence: TGTGCCAGCAGCTCGGACGGGTCGGTTGTCGAGCAGTACTTC. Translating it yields CASSSDGSVVEQYF.

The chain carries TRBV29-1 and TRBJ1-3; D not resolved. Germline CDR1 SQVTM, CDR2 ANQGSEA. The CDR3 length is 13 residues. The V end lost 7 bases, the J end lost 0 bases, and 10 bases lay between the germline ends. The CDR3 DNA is TGCAGCGCGTTTCCCCCCTCTGGAAACACCATATATTTT. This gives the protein CSAFPPSGNTIYF.

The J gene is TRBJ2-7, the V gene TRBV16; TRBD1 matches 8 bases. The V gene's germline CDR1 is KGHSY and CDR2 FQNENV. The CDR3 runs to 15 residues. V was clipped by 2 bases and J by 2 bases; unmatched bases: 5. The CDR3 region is CASSQGQGVTYEQYF. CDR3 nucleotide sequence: TGTGCCAGCAGCCAAGGACAGGGAGTCACCTACGAGCAGTACTTC.

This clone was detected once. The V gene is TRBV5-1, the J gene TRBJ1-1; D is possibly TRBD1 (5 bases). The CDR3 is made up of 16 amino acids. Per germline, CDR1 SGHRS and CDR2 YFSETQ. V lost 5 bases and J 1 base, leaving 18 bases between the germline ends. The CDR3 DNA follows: TGCGCCAGCAGATCGGGCTCTACAGGAAGGAACACTGAAGCTTTCTTT. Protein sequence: CASRSGSTGRNTEAFF.

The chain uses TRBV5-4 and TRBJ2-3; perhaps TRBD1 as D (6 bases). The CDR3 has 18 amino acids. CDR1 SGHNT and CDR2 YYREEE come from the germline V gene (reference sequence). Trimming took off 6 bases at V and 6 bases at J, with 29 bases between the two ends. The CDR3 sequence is CASNQAWGVGADGDTQYF. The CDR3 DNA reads TGTGCCAGCAACCAAGCTTGGGGTGTGGGGGCCGATGGGGATACGCAGTATTTT.

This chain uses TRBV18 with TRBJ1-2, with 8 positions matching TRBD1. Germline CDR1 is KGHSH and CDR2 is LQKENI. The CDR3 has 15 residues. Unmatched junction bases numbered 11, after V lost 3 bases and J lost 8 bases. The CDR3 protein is CASSPSTGEGRGYTF. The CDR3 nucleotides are TGTGCCAGCTCACCCTCGACAGGGGAAGGACGGGGCTACACCTTC.

The CDR3 loop reads CASSLAGGAVQYF. CDR3 DNA: TGCGCCAGCAGCTTAGCGGGGGGCGCCGTGCAGTACTTC. The chain links TRBV5-1 to TRBJ2-7, with TRBD2 identical over 9 bases. Germline V lookup: CDR1 SGHRS, CDR2 YFSETQ. The ends lost 2 bases at V and 9 bases at J; junction bases unmatched: 6. This CDR3 contains 13 residues.

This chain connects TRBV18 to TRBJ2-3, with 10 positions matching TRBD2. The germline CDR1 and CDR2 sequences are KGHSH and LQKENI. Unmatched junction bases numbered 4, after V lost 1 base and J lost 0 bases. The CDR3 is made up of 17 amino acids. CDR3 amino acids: CASSPQQAGGSTDTQYF. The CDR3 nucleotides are TGTGCCAGCTCACCACAGCAAGCGGGGGGGAGCACAGATACGCAGTATTTT. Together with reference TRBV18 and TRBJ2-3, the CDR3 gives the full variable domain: NAGVMQNPRHLVRRRGQEARLRCSPMKGHSHVYWYRQLPEEGLKFMVYLQKENIIDESGMPKERFSAEFPKEGPSILRIQQVVRGDSAAYFCASSPQQAGGSTDTQYFGPGTRLTVL.

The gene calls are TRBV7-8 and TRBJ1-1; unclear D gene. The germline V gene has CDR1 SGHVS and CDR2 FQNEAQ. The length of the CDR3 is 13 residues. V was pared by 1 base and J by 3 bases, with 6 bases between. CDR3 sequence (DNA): TGTGCCAGCAGCTTAGAGAGAGACACTGAAGCTTTCTTT. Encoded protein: CASSLERDTEAFF.

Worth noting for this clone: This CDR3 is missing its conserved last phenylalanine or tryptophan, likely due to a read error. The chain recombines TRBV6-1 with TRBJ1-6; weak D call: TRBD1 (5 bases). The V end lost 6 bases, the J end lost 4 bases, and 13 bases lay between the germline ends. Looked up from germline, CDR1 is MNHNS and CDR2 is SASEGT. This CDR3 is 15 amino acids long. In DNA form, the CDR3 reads TGTGCCAGCAGCCAGGACACCGATTATAATTCACCCCTCCACCTT. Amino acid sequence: CASSQDTDYNSPLHL.

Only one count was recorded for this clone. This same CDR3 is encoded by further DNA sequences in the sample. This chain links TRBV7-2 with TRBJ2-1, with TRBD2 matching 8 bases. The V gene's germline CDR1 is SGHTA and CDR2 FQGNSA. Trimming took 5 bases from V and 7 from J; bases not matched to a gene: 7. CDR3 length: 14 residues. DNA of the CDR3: TGTGCCAGCAGCCCCGGGACTAGTTTAAATGAGCAGTTCTTC. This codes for CASSPGTSLNEQFF.